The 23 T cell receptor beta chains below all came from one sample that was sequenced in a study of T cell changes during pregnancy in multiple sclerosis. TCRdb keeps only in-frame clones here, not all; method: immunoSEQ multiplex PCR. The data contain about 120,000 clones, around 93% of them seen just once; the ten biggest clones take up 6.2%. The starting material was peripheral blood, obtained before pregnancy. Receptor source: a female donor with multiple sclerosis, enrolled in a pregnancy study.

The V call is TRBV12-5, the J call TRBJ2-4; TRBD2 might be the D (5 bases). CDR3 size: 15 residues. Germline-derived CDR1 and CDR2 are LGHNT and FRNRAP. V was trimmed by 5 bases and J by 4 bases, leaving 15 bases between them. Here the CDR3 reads CASGPDAGLKNIQYF. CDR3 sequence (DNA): TGTGCTAGTGGTCCCGACGCGGGTTTAAAAAACATTCAGTACTTC.

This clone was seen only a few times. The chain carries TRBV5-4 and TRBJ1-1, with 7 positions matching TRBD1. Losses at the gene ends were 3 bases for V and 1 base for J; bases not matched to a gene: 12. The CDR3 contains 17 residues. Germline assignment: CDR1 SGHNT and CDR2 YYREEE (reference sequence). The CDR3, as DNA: TGTGCCAGCAGCTCCCCCAGACAGGGTATGGGGAACACTGAAGCTTTCTTT. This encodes CASSSPRQGMGNTEAFF.

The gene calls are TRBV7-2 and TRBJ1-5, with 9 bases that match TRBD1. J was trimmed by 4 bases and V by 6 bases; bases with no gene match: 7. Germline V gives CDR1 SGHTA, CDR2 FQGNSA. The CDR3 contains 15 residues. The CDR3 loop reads CASSRTGERNQPQHF. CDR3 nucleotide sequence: TGTGCCAGCAGTAGGACAGGGGAAAGAAATCAGCCCCAGCATTTT.

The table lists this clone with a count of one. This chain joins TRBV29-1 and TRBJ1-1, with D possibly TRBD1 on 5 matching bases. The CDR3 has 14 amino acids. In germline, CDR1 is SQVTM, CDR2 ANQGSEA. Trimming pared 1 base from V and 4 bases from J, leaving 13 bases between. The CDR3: CSVEGRRGFTEAFF. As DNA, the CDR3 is TGCAGCGTTGAAGGAAGGAGGGGATTCACTGAAGCTTTCTTT.

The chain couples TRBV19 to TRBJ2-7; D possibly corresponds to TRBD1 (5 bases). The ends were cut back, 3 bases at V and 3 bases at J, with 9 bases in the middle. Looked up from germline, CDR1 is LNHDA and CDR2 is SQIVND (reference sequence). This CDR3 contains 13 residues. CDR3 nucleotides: TGTGCCAGTAGTATTCAGGGTTACTACGAGCAGTACTTC. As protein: CASSIQGYYEQYF. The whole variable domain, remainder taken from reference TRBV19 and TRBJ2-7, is DGGITQSPKYLFRKEGQNVTLSCEQNLNHDAMYWYRQDPGQGLRLIYYSQIVNDFQKGDIAEGYSVSREKKESFPLTVTSAQKNPTAFYLCASSIQGYYEQYFGPGTRLTVT.

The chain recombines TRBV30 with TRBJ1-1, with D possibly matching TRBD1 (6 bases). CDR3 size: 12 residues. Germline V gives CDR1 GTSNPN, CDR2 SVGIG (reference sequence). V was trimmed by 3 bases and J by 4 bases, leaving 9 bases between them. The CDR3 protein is CAWSQGSTEAFF. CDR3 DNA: TGTGCCTGGAGCCAGGGGAGCACTGAAGCTTTCTTT.

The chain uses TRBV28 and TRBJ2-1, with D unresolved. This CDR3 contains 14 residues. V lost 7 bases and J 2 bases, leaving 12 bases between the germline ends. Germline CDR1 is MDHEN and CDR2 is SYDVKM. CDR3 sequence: CASTLSRAYNEQFF. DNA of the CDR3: TGTGCCAGCACTCTTAGCCGGGCCTACAATGAGCAGTTCTTC.

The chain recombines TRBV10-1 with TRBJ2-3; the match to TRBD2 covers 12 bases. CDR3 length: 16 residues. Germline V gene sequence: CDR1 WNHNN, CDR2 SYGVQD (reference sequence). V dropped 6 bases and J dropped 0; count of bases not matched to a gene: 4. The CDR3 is CASSRLAGESTDTQYF. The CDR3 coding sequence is TGCGCCAGCAGCCGACTAGCGGGAGAAAGCACAGATACGCAGTATTTT.

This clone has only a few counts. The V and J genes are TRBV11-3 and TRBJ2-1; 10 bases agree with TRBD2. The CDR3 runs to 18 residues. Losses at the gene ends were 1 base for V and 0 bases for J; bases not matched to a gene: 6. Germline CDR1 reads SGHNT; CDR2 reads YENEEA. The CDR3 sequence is CASSLGAASGGSYNEQFF. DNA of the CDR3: TGTGCCAGCAGCTTAGGTGCGGCTAGCGGGGGCTCCTACAATGAGCAGTTCTTC.

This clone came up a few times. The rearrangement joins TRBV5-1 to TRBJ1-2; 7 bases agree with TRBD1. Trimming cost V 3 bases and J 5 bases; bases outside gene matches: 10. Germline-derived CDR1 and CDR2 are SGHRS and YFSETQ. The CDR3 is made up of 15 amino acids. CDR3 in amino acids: CASSSGQHPSYGYTF. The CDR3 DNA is TGCGCCAGCAGCTCGGGACAGCATCCCTCATATGGCTACACCTTC.

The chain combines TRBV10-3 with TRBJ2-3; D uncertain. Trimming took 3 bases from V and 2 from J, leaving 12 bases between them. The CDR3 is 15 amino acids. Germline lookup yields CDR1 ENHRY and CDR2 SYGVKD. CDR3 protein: CAISEEARPTDTQYF. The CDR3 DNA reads TGTGCCATCAGTGAAGAGGCGCGCCCCACAGATACGCAGTATTTT.

CDR3 in amino acids: CASSEENWDRESNQPQHF. The CDR3 DNA follows: TGTGCCAGCAGTGAAGAAAACTGGGACAGGGAAAGCAATCAGCCCCAGCATTTT. V usage is TRBV6-1 and J usage is TRBJ1-5, with TRBD1 matching over 9 bases. Trimming took 1 base from V and 1 from J; bases not matched to a gene: 8. The CDR3 has 18 amino acids. CDR1 and CDR2 (germline): MNHNS, SASEGT.

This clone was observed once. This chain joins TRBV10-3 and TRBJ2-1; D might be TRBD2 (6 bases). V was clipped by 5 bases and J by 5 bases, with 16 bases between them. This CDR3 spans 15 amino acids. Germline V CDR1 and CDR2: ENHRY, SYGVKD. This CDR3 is CAISPPGLPDNEQFF. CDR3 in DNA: TGTGCCATCAGTCCGCCGGGACTTCCTGACAATGAGCAGTTCTTC.

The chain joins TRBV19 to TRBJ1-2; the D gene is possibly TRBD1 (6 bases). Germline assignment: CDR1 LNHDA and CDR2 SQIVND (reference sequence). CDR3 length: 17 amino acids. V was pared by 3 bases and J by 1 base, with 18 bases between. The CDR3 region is CASSIPRRGASNYGYTF. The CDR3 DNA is TGTGCCAGTAGTATCCCCCGTCGGGGGGCGAGTAACTATGGCTACACCTTC.

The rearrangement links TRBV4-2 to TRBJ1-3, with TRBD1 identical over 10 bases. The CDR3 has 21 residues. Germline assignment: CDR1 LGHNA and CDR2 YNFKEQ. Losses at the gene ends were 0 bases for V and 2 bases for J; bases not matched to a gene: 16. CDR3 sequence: CASSQERFGQGVLQAGNTIYF. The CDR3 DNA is TGTGCCAGCAGCCAAGAACGGTTCGGACAGGGGGTCCTGCAGGCTGGAAACACCATATATTTT.

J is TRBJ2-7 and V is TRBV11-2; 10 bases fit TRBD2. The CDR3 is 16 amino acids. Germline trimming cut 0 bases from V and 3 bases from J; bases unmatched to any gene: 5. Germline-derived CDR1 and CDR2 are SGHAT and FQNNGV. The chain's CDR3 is CASSLDVASGSYEQYF. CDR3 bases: TGTGCCAGCAGCTTAGACGTGGCTAGCGGGAGCTACGAGCAGTACTTC. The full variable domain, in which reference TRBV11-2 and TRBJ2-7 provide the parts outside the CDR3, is EAGVAQSPRYKIIEKRQSVAFWCNPISGHATLYWYQQILGQGPKLLIQFQNNGVVDDSQLPKDRFSAERLKGVDSTLKIQPAKLEDSAVYLCASSLDVASGSYEQYFGPGTRLTVT.

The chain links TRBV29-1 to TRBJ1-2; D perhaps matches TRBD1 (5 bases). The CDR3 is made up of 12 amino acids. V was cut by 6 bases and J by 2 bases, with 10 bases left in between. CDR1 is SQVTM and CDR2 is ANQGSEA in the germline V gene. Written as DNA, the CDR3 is TGCAGCGTGTCGGACAACAACTATGGCTACACCTTC. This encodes CSVSDNNYGYTF. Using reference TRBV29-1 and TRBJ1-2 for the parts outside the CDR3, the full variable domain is SAVISQKPSRDICQRGTSLTIQCQVDSQVTMMFWYRQQPGQSLTLIATANQGSEATYESGFVIDKFPISRPNLTFSTLTVSNMSPEDSSIYLCSVSDNNYGYTFGSGTRLTVV.

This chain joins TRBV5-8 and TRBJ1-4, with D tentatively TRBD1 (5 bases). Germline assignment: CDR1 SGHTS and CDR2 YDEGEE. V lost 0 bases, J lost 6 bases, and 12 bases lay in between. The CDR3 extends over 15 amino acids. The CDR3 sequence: CASSLGGRADEKLFF. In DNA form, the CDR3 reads TGTGCCAGCAGCTTGGGGGGCAGGGCGGATGAAAAACTGTTTTTT.

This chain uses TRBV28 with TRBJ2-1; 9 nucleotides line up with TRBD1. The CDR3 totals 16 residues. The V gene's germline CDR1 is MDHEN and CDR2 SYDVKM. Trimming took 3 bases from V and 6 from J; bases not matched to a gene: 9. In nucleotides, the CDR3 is TGTGCCAGCAGTTTTCTCCCGGGACAGGGACTCAATGAGCAGTTCTTC. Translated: CASSFLPGQGLNEQFF.

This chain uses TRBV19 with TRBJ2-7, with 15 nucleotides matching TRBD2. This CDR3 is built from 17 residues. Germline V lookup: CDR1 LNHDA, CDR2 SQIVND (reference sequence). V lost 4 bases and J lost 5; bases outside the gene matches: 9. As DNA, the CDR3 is TGTGCCAGTAGTACCAGGACTAGCGGGAGGGCCAGGCACGAGCAGTACTTC. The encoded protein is CASSTRTSGRARHEQYF.

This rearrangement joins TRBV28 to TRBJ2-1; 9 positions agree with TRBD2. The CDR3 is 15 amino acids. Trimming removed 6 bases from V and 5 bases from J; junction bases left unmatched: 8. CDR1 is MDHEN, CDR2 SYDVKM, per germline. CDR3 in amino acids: CASRASGIINNEQFF. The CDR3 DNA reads TGTGCCAGCAGGGCTAGCGGGATAATCAACAATGAGCAGTTCTTC.

The CDR3 DNA reads as TGTGCCAGCAGCTTAGCTAATCGGGGGGGCGGGAACACCGGGGAGCTGTTTTTT. This encodes CASSLANRGGGNTGELFF. The chain has TRBV7-2 and TRBJ2-2, with 8 nucleotides matching TRBD2. J gave up 1 base and V 0 bases, and 7 bases lay outside the gene matches. Per germline, CDR1 SGHTA and CDR2 FQGNSA. This CDR3 comprises 18 residues.

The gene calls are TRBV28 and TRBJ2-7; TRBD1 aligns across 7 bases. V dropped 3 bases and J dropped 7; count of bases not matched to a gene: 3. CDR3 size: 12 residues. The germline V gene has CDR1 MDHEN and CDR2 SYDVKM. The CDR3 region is CASSFPTGEQYF. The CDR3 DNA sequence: TGTGCCAGCAGTTTCCCGACAGGGGAGCAGTACTTC.